This T cell receptor beta chain was observed in a study of Graves' ophthalmopathy and Graves' hyperthyroidism. General study findings and limits: Most expanded thyroid clonotypes above 0.001 frequency also appeared in blood.

The study enrolled ophthalmopathy donors with moderate-to-severe activity, CAS ≥3, NOSPECS ≥4 and duration under 3 months. Other autoimmune disease, uncontrolled infection, pregnancy and lactation led to exclusion. The PBMCs had their origin in around 10 ml of fresh peripheral blood. Scientists amplified the TCR beta CDR3 regions from RNA transcripts. The first round was an RT-PCR with HTBI primers, and the second round was a multiplex PCR. TCRdb itself ran the multiplex PCR reads through MiXCR, one entry per CDR3 protein. The top ten clones hold roughly 3.5% of a sample with hundreds of thousands of distinct CDR3 sequences, roughly two fifths of them seen once. This CDR3 is 14 amino acids long. Unmatched junction bases numbered 7, after V lost 6 bases and J lost 3 bases. Regarding this clonotype: Its target is unknown. This may be a read error: a much more frequent sequence differs by one nucleotide.

This chain joins TRBV12-3 or TRBV12-4 and TRBJ1-2; TRBD1 aligns across 7 bases. This clonotype was sampled from an adult man with Graves' ophthalmopathy. Specimen: peripheral blood. CDR3 nucleotides: TGTGCCAGCAGCCACCCGGGACAGCACTATGGCTACACCTTC. Encoded protein: CASSHPGQHYGYTF.